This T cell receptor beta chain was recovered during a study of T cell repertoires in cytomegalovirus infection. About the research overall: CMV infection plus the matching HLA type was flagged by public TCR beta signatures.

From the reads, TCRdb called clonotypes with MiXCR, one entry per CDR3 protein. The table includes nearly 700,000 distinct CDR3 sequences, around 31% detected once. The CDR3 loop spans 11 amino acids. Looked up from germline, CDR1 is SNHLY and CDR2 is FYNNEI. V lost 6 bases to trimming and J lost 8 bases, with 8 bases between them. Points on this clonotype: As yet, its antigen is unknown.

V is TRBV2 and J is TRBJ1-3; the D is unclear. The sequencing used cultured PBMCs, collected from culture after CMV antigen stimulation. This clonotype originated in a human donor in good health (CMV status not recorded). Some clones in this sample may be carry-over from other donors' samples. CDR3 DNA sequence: TGTGCCAGCAGCGTGATATACACCATATATTTT. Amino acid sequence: CASSVIYTIYF.